These 7 T cell receptor beta chains originate from one sample sequenced in a study of T cells in Graves' hyperthyroidism and ophthalmopathy. The CDR3 regions of TCR beta were amplified from RNA transcripts. HTBI primers drove first-round RT-PCR of the TCR CDR3. TCRdb recomputed calls from the multiplex PCR reads with MiXCR, one row per CDR3 protein. The sample consists of about 530,000 distinct CDR3 sequences, approximately 17% of them appearing once. The sequenced material came from blood. The receptors here all came from a woman under 30 with Graves' ophthalmopathy.

The CDR3, as DNA: TGTGCCACCAGTAACCGGGGAGGAGGAGGCTACACCTTC. Translated, it gives CATSNRGGGGYTF. The V and J genes are TRBV15 and TRBJ1-2; D is ambiguous. Trimming removed 6 bases from V and 8 bases from J, with 16 bases in between. The CDR3 contains 13 residues. Germline CDR1 reads LNHNV; CDR2 reads YYDKDF (reference sequence). The full variable domain, with the rest looked up from reference TRBV15 and TRBJ1-2, is DAMVIQNPRYQVTQFGKPVTLSCSQTLNHNVMYWYQQKSSQAPKLLFHYYDKDFNNEADTPDNFQSRRPNTSFCFLDIRSPGLGDTAMYLCATSNRGGGGYTFGSGTRLTVV.

The sample holds a few counts of this clonotype. The CDR3 DNA reads as TGTGCCACCCGGGGCACTAACTATGGCTACACCTTC. The encoded protein is CATRGTNYGYTF. V usage is TRBV19 and J usage is TRBJ1-2; D may be TRBD1 (5 bases). Trimming removed 10 bases from V and 0 bases from J, with 9 bases in between. Germline V gene data show CDR1 as LNHDA and CDR2 as SQIVND (reference sequence). The CDR3 is made up of 12 amino acids.

The chain combines TRBV7-2 with TRBJ1-4; D not certain. The ends were cut back, 2 bases at V and 0 bases at J, with 10 bases in the middle. This CDR3 has 16 residues. The germline CDR1 and CDR2 sequences are SGHTA and FQGNSA. The CDR3: CASSLSVGATNEKLFF. The CDR3 DNA reads as TGTGCCAGCAGCTTATCGGTCGGGGCAACTAATGAAAAACTGTTTTTT.

V usage is TRBV28 and J usage is TRBJ1-5; D call uncertain. With 3 bases removed from V and 0 bases from J, the gap between germline ends came to 9 bases. CDR3 length: 15 amino acids. Germline V gene sequence: CDR1 MDHEN, CDR2 SYDVKM. CDR3 amino acids: CASSFRQTSNQPQHF. CDR3 bases: TGTGCCAGCAGTTTTCGGCAGACTAGCAATCAGCCCCAGCATTTT.

The rearrangement links TRBV6-8 to TRBJ2-7, with D unclear. The CDR3 has 11 amino acids. Germline CDR1 is MNHGY and CDR2 is SAAAGT. V was shortened by 8 bases and J by 3 bases, with 8 bases between the two germline ends. The CDR3 loop reads CASVDGYEQYF. The CDR3 bases are TGTGCCAGCGTAGACGGCTACGAGCAGTACTTC.

Many counts were recorded for this clonotype. V is TRBV6-2 or TRBV6-3 and J is TRBJ2-1, with TRBD2 identical over 10 bases. The CDR3 has 16 amino acids. Per the germline V gene, CDR1 is MNHEY and CDR2 is SVGEGT. Trimming removed 0 bases from V and 7 bases from J; junction bases left unmatched: 6. CDR3 residues: CASSYSVLAGENEQFF. The CDR3 DNA reads TGTGCCAGCAGTTACTCGGTTCTAGCGGGGGAGAATGAGCAGTTCTTC.

This chain uses TRBV28 with TRBJ1-6; D is possibly TRBD1 (6 bases). The CDR3 contains 14 residues. Germline V gene sequence: CDR1 MDHEN, CDR2 SYDVKM. Trimming took off 2 bases at V and 9 bases at J, with 11 bases between the two ends. The CDR3: CASSLPGDLSPLHF. For the CDR3, the DNA is TGTGCCAGCAGTTTACCAGGGGACCTTTCACCCCTCCACTTT.